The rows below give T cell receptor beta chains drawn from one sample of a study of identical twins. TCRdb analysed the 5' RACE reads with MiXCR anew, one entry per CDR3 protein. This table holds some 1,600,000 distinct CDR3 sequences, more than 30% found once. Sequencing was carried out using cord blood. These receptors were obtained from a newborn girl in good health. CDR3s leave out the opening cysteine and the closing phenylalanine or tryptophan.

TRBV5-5 ASSLLASAGLFKTQY
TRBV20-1 SAGSGLGVNEQF
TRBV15 ATSIGLFSNQPQH
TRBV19 ASSIEPRETQY
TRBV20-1 SASMTSGSHEQY
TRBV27 ASSLAGGGDTQY
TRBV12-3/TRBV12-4 ASTRTPYNERF
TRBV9 ASSFGTSASYNEQY
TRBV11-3 ASSLTHPGTQY
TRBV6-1 ASSDPPDTQY
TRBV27 ASTLTSTANYGYT
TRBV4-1 ASSQDGTGRGQPQH
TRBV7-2 ASSTRTGTAYEQY
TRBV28 ASSPIRPSYEQY